This T cell receptor beta chain was recorded in a study of identical twins. TCRdb called the 5' RACE reads again in MiXCR, with one record for every CDR3 protein. This table has 200,000 to 250,000 distinct CDR3 sequences, more than 6.5% appearing once. In this sample, this clonotype turned up a few times. Trimming stripped 2 bases from V and 5 bases from J, with 14 bases between. The germline V gene encodes CDR1 MDHEN and CDR2 SYDVKM. CDR3 length equals 15 residues. These data also formed part of another study, on yellow fever vaccine responses in identical twins.

The chain links TRBV28 to TRBJ2-3; D gene uncertain. The sequence came from a woman in her late teens or twenties in good health. The material sequenced was memory (CD45RO+) T cells sorted from blood. The CDR3 here is CASSLLGLKLDTQYF. The DNA of the CDR3 is TGTGCCAGCAGTTTACTAGGCCTGAAATTAGATACGCAGTATTTT.